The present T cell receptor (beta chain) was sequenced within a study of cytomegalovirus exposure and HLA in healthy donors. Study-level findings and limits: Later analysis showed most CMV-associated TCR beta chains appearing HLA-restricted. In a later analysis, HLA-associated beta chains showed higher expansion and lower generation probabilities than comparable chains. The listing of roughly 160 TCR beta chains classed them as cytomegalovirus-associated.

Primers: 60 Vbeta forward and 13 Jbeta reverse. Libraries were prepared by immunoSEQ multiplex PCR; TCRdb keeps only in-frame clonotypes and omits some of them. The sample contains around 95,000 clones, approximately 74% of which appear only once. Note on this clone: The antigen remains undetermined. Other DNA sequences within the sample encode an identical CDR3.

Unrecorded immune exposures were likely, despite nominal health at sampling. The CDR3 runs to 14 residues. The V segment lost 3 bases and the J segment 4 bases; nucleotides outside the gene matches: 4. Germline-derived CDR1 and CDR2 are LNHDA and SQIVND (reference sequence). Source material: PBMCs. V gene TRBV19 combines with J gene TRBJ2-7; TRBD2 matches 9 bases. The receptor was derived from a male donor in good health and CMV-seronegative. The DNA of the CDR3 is TGTGCCAGTAGTATTAGCGGGAGCGGGTACGAGCAGTACTTC. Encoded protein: CASSISGSGYEQYF.